This T cell receptor beta chain was sequenced in a study of cytomegalovirus exposure and HLA in healthy donors. Study-wide results and limits: TCR beta sequences reportedly predicted the HLA-A and HLA-B alleles of most subjects accurately. Several of the most significant clusters appeared, in a later analysis, to be linked to common viral pathogens.

The CDR3 totals 11 residues. V was clipped by 7 bases and J by 13 bases, with 16 bases between them. The germline V gene has CDR1 MNHNY and CDR2 SVGAGI (reference sequence). The PCR employed 60 Vbeta primers together with 13 Jbeta primers. Sequenced by immunoSEQ multiplex PCR; TCRdb stores in-frame clones only, minus some. Its clone listing holds around 34,000 clones. Of note for this clone: The antigen is not known.

This clonotype originated in a woman in her 40s in good health and CMV-seropositive. This chain joins TRBV6-6 and TRBJ1-2; the D is unclear. The sample consisted of PBMCs. For the CDR3, the DNA is TGTGCCAGCACCTCACTGGGCCCTTGCACCTTC. As protein: CASTSLGPCTF.